This entry describes one T cell receptor (beta chain). Per the original methods: For nucleated cells, counts were estimated from reference gene primer amplification. Assay: immunoSEQ multiplex PCR; the TCRdb copy retains only in-frame clones and omits some. V and J calls and clone size are copied from that table; D and trimming were computed from the DNA. This table holds about 230,000 clones, 80% to 90% found once. The data were taken from a study of blood T cell repertoires in COVID-19. The overall study: COVID-19 samples from acute and convalescent phases originated in the United States, Italy and Spain. PBMCs, B-cell-depleted T cells, or T cells provided the cDNA or gDNA that made up the material.

Source material: peripheral blood. The clonotype was recovered from a man between 45 and 60 years old with COVID-19, enrolled during active disease.

CDR3 coding DNA: TGTGCCAGCAGCATTCGGACAGGAGAAGCTTTCTTT. This codes for CASSIRTGEAFF. The V and J genes are TRBV13 and TRBJ1-1, with TRBD1 matching 7 bases. The CDR3 consists of 12 residues. From germline, CDR1 is PRHDT and CDR2 FYEKMQ (reference sequence). With 5 bases clipped from V and 8 bases from J, the junction kept 5 bases outside the gene matches.